The 5 T cell receptor beta chains in this list originate from one sample, sequenced in a study of T cells in women clearing cervical HPV infection. The data were produced by immunoSEQ multiplex PCR, yet TCRdb's version contains in-frame clones alone and is incomplete. Its listing shows about 23,000 clones. Sequenced: blood buffy coat. All receptors derive from a woman aged 18-69 years with a cervical HPV16 infection that either progressed to CIN3+ or cleared (not recorded which).

On this clone itself: Coverage ceases 3 residues before the CDR3 finishes, and the germline J gene fills in the end. The chain combines TRBV6-2 or TRBV6-3 with TRBJ2-7; D is unclear. This CDR3 comprises 13 residues. CDR1 MNHEY and CDR2 SVGEGT come from the germline V gene. Trimming stripped 5 bases from V and 2 bases from J, with 10 bases between. The CDR3 spells CASSIRGPYEQYF. CDR3 DNA (partial): TGTGCCAGCAGTATAAGAGGTCCCTACGAG.

Note on this clone: The observed sequence ends 3 residues before the CDR3 terminus, with the missing tail filled in from the germline J gene. The genes are TRBV7-9 and TRBJ1-5; D is unclear. V was cut by 1 base and J by 6 bases, with 7 bases left in between. Germline assignment: CDR1 SEHNR and CDR2 FQNEAQ (reference sequence). This CDR3 comprises 13 residues. The DNA read from the CDR3 is TGTGCCAGCAGCTTAGAGAGCGGTCAGCCC. It encodes CASSLESGQP. Given in full, the CDR3 is CASSLESGQPQHF.

About this clone: The read finishes 3 residues shy of the CDR3 end, and the germline J gene is used to complete it. The chain uses TRBV5-1 and TRBJ2-3; D may be TRBD2 (6 bases). Between the trimmed V and J ends, which lost 6 bases and 4 bases, there was a span of 12 bases. This CDR3 spans 13 amino acids. Germline assignment: CDR1 SGHRS and CDR2 YFSETQ. CDR3 DNA, as far as it was read: TGCGCCAGCAAGGTCGGGGGTCCAGATACG. As protein: CASKVGGPDT. The CDR3 in full is CASKVGGPDTQYF.

Details on this clone: From the germline J gene comes the end of the CDR3, since the read stops 3 residues before it. V usage is TRBV11-2 and J usage is TRBJ2-1; D might be TRBD1 (6 bases). The V gene lost 4 bases and the J gene lost 5 bases, with 9 bases spanning the gap. From germline, CDR1 is SGHAT and CDR2 FQNNGV. The CDR3 covers 13 residues. The CDR3 is CASSSDRHNEQFF. The sequenced CDR3 bases are TGTGCCAGCAGCTCGGACAGACACAATGAG.

As regards this clone: Read data end 3 residues before the CDR3 end; the end is taken from the germline J gene. The chain carries TRBV20-1 and TRBJ2-5; 8 bases are a match to TRBD1. V dropped 3 bases and J dropped 3; count of bases not matched to a gene: 6. This CDR3 has 14 residues. The germline CDR1 and CDR2 sequences are DFQATT and SNEGSKA (reference sequence). The CDR3 loop reads CSARPRGHEETQYF. The covered CDR3 bases are TGCAGTGCTAGGCCCAGGGGGCACGAAGAGACC.